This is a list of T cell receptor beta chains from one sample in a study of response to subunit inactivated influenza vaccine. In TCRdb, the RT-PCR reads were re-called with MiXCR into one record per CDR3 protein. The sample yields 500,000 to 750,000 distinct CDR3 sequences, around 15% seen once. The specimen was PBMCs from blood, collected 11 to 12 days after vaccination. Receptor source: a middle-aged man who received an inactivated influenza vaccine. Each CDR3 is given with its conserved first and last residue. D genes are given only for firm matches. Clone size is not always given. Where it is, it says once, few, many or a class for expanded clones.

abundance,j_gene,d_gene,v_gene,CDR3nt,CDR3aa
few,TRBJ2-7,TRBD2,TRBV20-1,TGCAGTGCTAGGAGACTAGCGGGGCGCTACGAGCAGTACTTC,CSARRLAGRYEQYF
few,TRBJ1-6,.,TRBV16,TGTGCCAGCAGCCAATCTACGAATTCACCCCTCCACTTT,CASSQSTNSPLHF
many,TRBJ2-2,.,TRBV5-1,TGCGCCAGCAGCTTGGATGAGGGATGGGCCGGGGAGCTGTTTTTT,CASSLDEGWAGELFF
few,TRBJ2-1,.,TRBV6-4,TGTGCCAGCAGTTTGGGTACCCGCGATGAGCAGTTCTTC,CASSLGTRDEQFF
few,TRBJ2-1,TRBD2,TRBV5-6,TGTGCCAGCAGCTTGGCCGCGGCGGGAGGGCATGAGCAGTTCTTC,CASSLAAAGGHEQFF
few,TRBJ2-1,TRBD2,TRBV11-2,TGTGCCAGCAGCTTAGTAGGACTAGCGGGGGTAGGGGGCACCTACAATGAGCAGTTCTTC,CASSLVGLAGVGGTYNEQFF
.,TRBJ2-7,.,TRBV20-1,TGCAGTGCTAGAGTGAGCTCGCTAGGAAGTTCCTACGAGCAGTACTTC,CSARVSSLGSSYEQYF
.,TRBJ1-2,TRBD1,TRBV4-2,TGTGCCAGCAGCCAAGTGGGGACAGGGGGCTCTGGCTACACCTTC,CASSQVGTGGSGYTF
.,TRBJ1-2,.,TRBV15,TGTGCCACCAGCAGAGCAGGTTCTGGCTACACCTTC,CATSRAGSGYTF
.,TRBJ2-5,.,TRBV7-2,TGTGCCAGCAGCAATTCAAGGGGAAGGGTGGAAGAGACCCAGTACTTC,CASSNSRGRVEETQYF
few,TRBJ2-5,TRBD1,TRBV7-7,TGTGCCAGCAGCGTCGGACAGGGCGGGACCCAGTACTTC,CASSVGQGGTQYF
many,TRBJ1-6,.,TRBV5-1,TGCGCCAGCAGCCGGAACAGGGATTCACCCCTCCACTTT,CASSRNRDSPLHF
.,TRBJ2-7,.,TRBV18,TGTGCCAGCTCACCAAAGAGCTCCTACGAGCAGTACTTC,CASSPKSSYEQYF
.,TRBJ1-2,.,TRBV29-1,TGCAGCGTTGACCGGGAGGGGACCTATGGCTACACCTTC,CSVDREGTYGYTF